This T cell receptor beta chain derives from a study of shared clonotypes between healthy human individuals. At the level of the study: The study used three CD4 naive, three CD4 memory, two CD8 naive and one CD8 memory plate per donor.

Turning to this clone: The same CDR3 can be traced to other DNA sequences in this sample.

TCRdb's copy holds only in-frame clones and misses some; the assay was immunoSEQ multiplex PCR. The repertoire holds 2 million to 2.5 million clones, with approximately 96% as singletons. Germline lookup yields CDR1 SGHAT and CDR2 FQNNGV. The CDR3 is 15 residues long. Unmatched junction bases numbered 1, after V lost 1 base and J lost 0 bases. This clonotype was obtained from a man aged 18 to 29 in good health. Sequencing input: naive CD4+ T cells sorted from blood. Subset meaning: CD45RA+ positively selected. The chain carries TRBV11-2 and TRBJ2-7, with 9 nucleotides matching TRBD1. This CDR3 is CASSLVGQGSYEQYF. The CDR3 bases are TGTGCCAGCAGCTTAGTGGGACAGGGCTCCTACGAGCAGTACTTC.